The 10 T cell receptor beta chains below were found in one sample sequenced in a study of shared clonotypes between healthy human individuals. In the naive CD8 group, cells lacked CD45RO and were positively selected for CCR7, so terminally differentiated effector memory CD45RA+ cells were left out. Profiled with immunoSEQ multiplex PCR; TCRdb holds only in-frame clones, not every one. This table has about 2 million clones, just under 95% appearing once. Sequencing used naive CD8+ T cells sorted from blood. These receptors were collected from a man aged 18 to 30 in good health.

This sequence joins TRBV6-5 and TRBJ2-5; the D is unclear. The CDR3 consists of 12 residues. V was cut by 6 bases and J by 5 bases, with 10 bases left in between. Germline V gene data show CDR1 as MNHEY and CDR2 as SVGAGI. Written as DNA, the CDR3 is TGTGCCAGCAGCCCGACTGCTGAGACCCAGTACTTC. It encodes CASSPTAETQYF.

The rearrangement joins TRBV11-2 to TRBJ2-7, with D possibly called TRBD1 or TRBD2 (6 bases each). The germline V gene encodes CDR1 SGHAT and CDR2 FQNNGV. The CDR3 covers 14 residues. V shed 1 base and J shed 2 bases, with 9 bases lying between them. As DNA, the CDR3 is TGTGCCAGCAGCTTAGCAGGGGAGGCCTACGAGCAGTACTTC. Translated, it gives CASSLAGEAYEQYF.

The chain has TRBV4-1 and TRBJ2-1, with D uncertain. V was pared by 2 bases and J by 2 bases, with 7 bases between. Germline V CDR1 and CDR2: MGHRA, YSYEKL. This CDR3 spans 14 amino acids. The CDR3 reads CASSQPRAYNEQFF. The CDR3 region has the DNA TGCGCCAGCAGCCAACCTAGGGCCTACAATGAGCAGTTCTTC.

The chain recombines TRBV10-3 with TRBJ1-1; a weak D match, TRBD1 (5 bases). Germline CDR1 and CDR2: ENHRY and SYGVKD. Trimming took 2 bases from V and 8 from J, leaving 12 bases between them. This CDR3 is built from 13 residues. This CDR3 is CAISEVGTPEAFF. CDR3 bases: TGTGCCATCAGTGAGGTGGGGACTCCAGAAGCTTTCTTT.

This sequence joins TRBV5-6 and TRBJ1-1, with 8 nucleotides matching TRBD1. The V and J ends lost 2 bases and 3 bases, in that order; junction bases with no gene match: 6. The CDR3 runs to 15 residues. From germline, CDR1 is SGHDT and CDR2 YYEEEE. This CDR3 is CASSFSGGAYTEAFF. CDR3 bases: TGTGCCAGCAGCTTCTCAGGGGGCGCGTACACTGAAGCTTTCTTT.

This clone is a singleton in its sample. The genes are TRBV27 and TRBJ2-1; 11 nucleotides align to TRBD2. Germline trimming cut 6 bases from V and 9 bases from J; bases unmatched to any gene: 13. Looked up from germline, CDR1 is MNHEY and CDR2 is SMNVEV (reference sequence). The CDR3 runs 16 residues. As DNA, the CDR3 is TGTGCCAGCAGCTTAGGTCCGCTAGCGGGAGGTTCTGAGCAGTTCTTC. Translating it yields CASSLGPLAGGSEQFF.

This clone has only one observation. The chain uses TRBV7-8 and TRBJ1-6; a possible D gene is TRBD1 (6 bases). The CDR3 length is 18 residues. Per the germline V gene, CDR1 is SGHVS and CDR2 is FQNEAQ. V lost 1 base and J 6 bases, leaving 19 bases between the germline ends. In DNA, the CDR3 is TGTGCCAGCAGCTTAGATCCCACCACAGGGTTAAGTAATTCACCCCTCCACTTT. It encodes CASSLDPTTGLSNSPLHF.

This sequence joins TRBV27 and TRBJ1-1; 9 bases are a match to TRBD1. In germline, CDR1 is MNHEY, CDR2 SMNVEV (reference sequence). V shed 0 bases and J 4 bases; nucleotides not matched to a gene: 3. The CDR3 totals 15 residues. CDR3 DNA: TGTGCCAGCAGTTTATCCGGGACAGGGACCACTGAAGCTTTCTTT. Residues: CASSLSGTGTTEAFF.

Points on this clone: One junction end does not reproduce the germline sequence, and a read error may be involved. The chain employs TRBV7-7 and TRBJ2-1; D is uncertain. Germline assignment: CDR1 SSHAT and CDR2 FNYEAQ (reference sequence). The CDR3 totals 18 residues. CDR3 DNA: TGTGCTAGCAGTATAGGTTTGATCACAGATCTAAGGGACAATGAGCAGTTCTTC. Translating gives CASSIGLITDLRDNEQFF. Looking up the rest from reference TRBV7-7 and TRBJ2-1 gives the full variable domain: GAGVSQSPRYKVTKRGQDVTLRCDPISSHATLYWYQQALGQGPEFLTYFNYEAQPDKSGLPSDRFSAERPEGSISTLTIQRTEQRDSAMYRCASSIGLITDLRDNEQFFGPGTRLTVL.

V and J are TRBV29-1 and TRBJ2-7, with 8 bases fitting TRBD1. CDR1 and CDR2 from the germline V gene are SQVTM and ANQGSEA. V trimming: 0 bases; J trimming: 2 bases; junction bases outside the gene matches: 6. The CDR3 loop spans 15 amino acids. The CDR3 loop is CSVEDRTGKPYEQYF. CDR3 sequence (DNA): TGCAGCGTTGAAGATCGGACAGGGAAGCCCTACGAGCAGTACTTC.